This T cell receptor beta chain was sequenced during a study of cytomegalovirus exposure and HLA in healthy donors. Data came from immunoSEQ multiplex PCR; TCRdb stores just in-frame clones and leaves some out. The table includes about 150,000 clones, about nine tenths detected once. The origin of this receptor is a man aged 18 to 30 in good health and CMV-seropositive. Sequencing was performed on PBMCs.

DNA of the CDR3: TGTGCCAGCAGCGCCCAGGAGGGTGGGAATGAAAAACTGTTTTTT. Amino acids: CASSAQEGGNEKLFF. The chain couples TRBV9 to TRBJ1-4; D uncertain. The CDR3 extends over 15 amino acids. V gave up 3 bases and J gave up 5 bases, with 14 bases separating them. In germline, CDR1 is SGDLS, CDR2 YYNGEE.